The 31 T cell receptor beta chains listed next were all sequenced from one sample in a study of OX40 agonist ivuxolimab in advanced cancers. Repertoires were generated with immunoSEQ multiplex PCR, while TCRdb's copy carries only in-frame clones and drops some. The sample consists of about 98,000 clones, around 90% of them appearing once. The sequenced sample was CD4+ or CD8+ T cells sorted from blood, obtained in a trial of the OX40 agonist ivuxolimab. The receptor source for this set is an adult with an advanced solid tumor such as melanoma, head and neck, liver or kidney cancer.

The V gene is TRBV7-2, the J gene TRBJ2-3; the D is unclear. Germline CDR1 reads SGHTA; CDR2 reads FQGNSA. This CDR3 is built from 11 residues. V shed 5 bases and J shed 2 bases, with 2 bases lying between them. The CDR3 here is CASSPTDTQYF. The CDR3 DNA reads TGTGCCAGCAGCCCCACAGATACGCAGTATTTT. The variable domain in full, with the rest retrieved from reference TRBV7-2 and TRBJ2-3, is GAGVSQSPSNKVTEKGKDVELRCDPISGHTALYWYRQSLGQGLEFLIYFQGNSAPDKSGLPSDRFSAERTGGSVSTLTIQRTQQEDSAVYLCASSPTDTQYFGPGTRLTVL.

The gene calls are TRBV7-9 and TRBJ1-6, with D perhaps matching TRBD1 (5 bases). The length of the CDR3 is 18 residues. The ends were cut back, 7 bases at V and 0 bases at J, with 19 bases in the middle. Germline V gives CDR1 SEHNR, CDR2 FQNEAQ (reference sequence). CDR3 in DNA: TGTGCCAGCAAAACCTGGGGCGGCGCGAGCTCCTATAATTCACCCCTCCACTTT. Residues: CASKTWGGASSYNSPLHF. The full variable domain, completed using reference TRBV7-9 and TRBJ1-6, is DTGVSQNPRHKITKRGQNVTFRCDPISEHNRLYWYRQTLGQGPEFLTYFQNEAQLEKSRLLSDRFSAERPKGSFSTLEIQRTEQGDSAMYLCASKTWGGASSYNSPLHFGNGTRLTVT.

V is TRBV5-4 and J is TRBJ1-2; D gene ambiguous. Germline CDR1 SGHNT, CDR2 YYREEE (reference sequence). The CDR3 spans 15 residues. The V end was cut by 2 bases, the J end by 0 bases, with 11 bases between. The CDR3 DNA reads TGTGCCAGCAGCTTTGCCGTCGCATCTAACTATGGCTACACCTTC. Protein: CASSFAVASNYGYTF.

This clone is a singleton in its sample. V is TRBV7-3 and J is TRBJ2-2, with 7 bases matching TRBD1. The CDR3 covers 17 residues. Per the germline V gene, CDR1 is SGHTA and CDR2 is FQGTGA. With V trimmed by 0 bases and J by 0 bases, 4 bases remained unmatched. The DNA of the CDR3 is TGTGCCAGCAGCTTAACCCCAGACAGGGCGAACACCGGGGAGCTGTTTTTT. This encodes CASSLTPDRANTGELFF.

The chain joins TRBV9 to TRBJ1-1; no clear D gene. The CDR3 spans 16 residues. Trimming took 4 bases from V and 6 from J, leaving 22 bases between them. Germline assignment: CDR1 SGDLS and CDR2 YYNGEE. CDR3 in amino acids: CASSTLSDGPYPEAFF. In DNA form, the CDR3 reads TGTGCCAGCAGCACACTCAGCGACGGACCCTATCCTGAAGCTTTCTTT.

V usage is TRBV15 and J usage is TRBJ1-1; D is undetermined. V was clipped by 0 bases and J by 2 bases, with 13 bases between them. The germline CDR1 and CDR2 sequences are LNHNV and YYDKDF (reference sequence). The CDR3 has 16 amino acids. The DNA for the CDR3 is TGTGCCACCAGCAGAGATCCTATGTCGTCTAACACTGAAGCTTTCTTT. Translated: CATSRDPMSSNTEAFF. Based on the CDR3 plus reference TRBV15 and TRBJ1-1, the full variable domain is DAMVIQNPRYQVTQFGKPVTLSCSQTLNHNVMYWYQQKSSQAPKLLFHYYDKDFNNEADTPDNFQSRRPNTSFCFLDIRSPGLGDTAMYLCATSRDPMSSNTEAFFGQGTRLTVV.

The chain combines TRBV7-9 with TRBJ1-6; D call uncertain. CDR1 and CDR2 (germline): SEHNR, FQNEAQ (reference sequence). This CDR3 is 12 amino acids long. V lost 1 base, J lost 8 bases, and 3 bases lay in between. CDR3 residues: CASSLGDSPLHF. CDR3 coding DNA: TGTGCCAGCAGCTTAGGGGATTCACCCCTCCACTTT.

This clone came up once. This sequence joins TRBV7-9 and TRBJ1-1; D may be TRBD1 (6 bases). The ends were cut back, 2 bases at V and 5 bases at J, with 18 bases in the middle. Germline V gives CDR1 SEHNR, CDR2 FQNEAQ (reference sequence). There are 16 residues in the CDR3. The CDR3 coding sequence is TGTGCCAGCAGCTTACGCGGACAGAAGGGTTATACTGAAGCTTTCTTT. It encodes CASSLRGQKGYTEAFF.

The chain recombines TRBV7-2 with TRBJ2-5; D perhaps matches TRBD2 (6 bases). Between the trimmed V and J ends, which lost 4 bases and 6 bases, there was a span of 15 bases. Germline CDR1 SGHTA, CDR2 FQGNSA. This CDR3 comprises 14 residues. The DNA for the CDR3 is TGTGCCAGCAGCTCCCAGACTAGAGGGCAGACCCAGTACTTC. Its protein is CASSSQTRGQTQYF.

CDR3 protein: CASSLMSGNEKLFF. The CDR3 DNA reads as TGCGCCAGCAGCTTGATGTCAGGAAATGAAAAACTGTTTTTT. The chain links TRBV5-1 to TRBJ1-4; unclear D gene. Looked up from germline, CDR1 is SGHRS and CDR2 is YFSETQ. The CDR3 runs to 14 residues. The V gene lost 1 base and the J gene lost 5 bases, with 9 bases spanning the gap.

CDR3 DNA: TGTGCCAGCAGCCCAATAGGACTTGCTAGCACAGATACGCAGTATTTT. Translation: CASSPIGLASTDTQYF. This chain connects TRBV13 to TRBJ2-3, with D possibly matching TRBD2 (5 bases). CDR1 and CDR2 from the germline V gene are PRHDT and FYEKMQ (reference sequence). V was trimmed by 5 bases and J by 0 bases, leaving 15 bases between them. This CDR3 is 16 amino acids long.

The gene calls are TRBV6-6 and TRBJ2-1; possibly TRBD2 for D (7 bases). This CDR3 spans 14 amino acids. Trimming cost V 8 bases and J 9 bases, with 20 bases left between them. Germline V lookup: CDR1 MNHNY, CDR2 SVGAGI (reference sequence). The CDR3 DNA sequence: TGTGCCAGCGTAGGTGGGGGGGCCGATGGTGAGCAGTTCTTC. Its translation is CASVGGGADGEQFF.

The chain combines TRBV15 with TRBJ1-4; D is undetermined. CDR1 is LNHNV, CDR2 YYDKDF, per germline (reference sequence). The CDR3 consists of 14 residues. Deletions cut 4 bases from V and 4 bases from J, with 10 bases between. CDR3 loop: CATSMDGLNEKLFF. As DNA, the CDR3 is TGTGCCACCAGCATGGACGGCCTTAATGAAAAACTGTTTTTT.

A note on this clone: At one end the junction does not follow the germline gene, possibly because of a read error. Other DNA sequences in this specimen translate into the identical CDR3. The rearrangement uses TRBV5-1 and TRBJ2-2; no firm D call. CDR1 is SGHRS and CDR2 is YFSETQ in the germline V gene. CDR3 length: 16 amino acids. CDR3 sequence (DNA): TGCGCCAGCAGCTTGAGGCAGTCATTGAACACTGGGGAGCTGTTTTTT. This encodes CASSLRQSLNTGELFF.

The V call is TRBV5-6, the J call TRBJ2-7; D not certain. This CDR3 is built from 14 residues. The germline V gene has CDR1 SGHDT and CDR2 YYEEEE. The V end was cut by 0 bases, the J end by 4 bases, with 11 bases between. The CDR3 bases are TGTGCCAGCAGCTTGGTATCAGCACCATACGAGCAGTACTTC. Translating it yields CASSLVSAPYEQYF.

This sequence joins TRBV2 and TRBJ2-5; D is perhaps TRBD1 or TRBD2 (5 bases each). V shed 8 bases and J shed 5 bases, with 12 bases lying between them. The germline V gene has CDR1 SNHLY and CDR2 FYNNEI. The CDR3 length is 12 residues. CDR3 sequence reads: CASGWDGETQYF. The DNA of the CDR3 is TGTGCCAGCGGATGGGACGGGGAGACCCAGTACTTC.

V usage is TRBV19 and J usage is TRBJ2-2, with D uncertain. CDR3 length equals 16 residues. V was pared by 7 bases and J by 6 bases, with 21 bases between. Germline V gene data show CDR1 as LNHDA and CDR2 as SQIVND (reference sequence). The CDR3 is CASIGLRQSSPGELFF. DNA for the CDR3: TGTGCCAGTATTGGGTTAAGGCAGTCTAGTCCCGGGGAGCTGTTTTTT.

The chain is built from TRBV25-1 and TRBJ1-2; D is unclear. Germline CDR1 MGHDK, CDR2 SYGVNS. This CDR3 is 17 amino acids long. V was trimmed by 0 bases and J by 6 bases, leaving 20 bases between them. CDR3 sequence reads: CASSEYPMVGGGDGYTF. Here the CDR3 DNA reads TGTGCCAGCAGTGAATACCCCATGGTGGGAGGCGGAGATGGCTACACCTTC.

The rearrangement joins TRBV11-3 to TRBJ2-1; the match to TRBD1 covers 8 bases. Germline V gives CDR1 SGHNT, CDR2 YENEEA. CDR3 length equals 15 residues. V was pared by 5 bases and J by 4 bases, with 7 bases of the junction left unmatched. CDR3 region: CASSQGAQTYNEQFF. Here the CDR3 DNA reads TGTGCCAGCAGCCAGGGGGCACAAACATACAATGAGCAGTTCTTC.

This clone was picked up a small number of times. The V and J genes are TRBV10-3 and TRBJ1-3; D not certain. CDR3 length: 15 residues. Trimming took 0 bases from V and 3 from J, leaving 9 bases between them. Germline V CDR1 and CDR2: ENHRY, SYGVKD. CDR3 loop: CAISESGGYGNTIYF. The DNA of the CDR3 is TGTGCCATCAGTGAGTCTGGAGGTTATGGAAACACCATATATTTT.

This sequence joins TRBV5-8 and TRBJ2-7; no clear D. Germline V gives CDR1 SGHTS, CDR2 YDEGEE. This CDR3 contains 13 residues. Trimming left V 0 bases short and J 3 bases short, with 7 bases between. The CDR3 spells CASSLVGYYEQYF. The CDR3 region has the DNA TGTGCCAGCAGCTTGGTAGGGTACTACGAGCAGTACTTC. Full variable domain (outside the CDR3, taken from reference TRBV5-8 and TRBJ2-7): EAGVTQSPTHLIKTRGQQATLRCSPISGHTSVYWYQQALGLGLQFLLWYDEGEERNRGNFPPRFSGRQFPNYSSELNVNALELEDSALYLCASSLVGYYEQYFGPGTRLTVT.

The V gene is TRBV10-3, the J gene TRBJ2-5, with 7 bases that match TRBD2. The length of the CDR3 is 14 residues. CDR1 and CDR2 (germline): ENHRY, SYGVKD. With V trimmed by 2 bases and J by 3 bases, 3 bases remained unmatched. CDR3 nucleotide sequence: TGTGCCATCAGTGAGGCGGGGGATAAAGAGACCCAGTACTTC. The encoded protein is CAISEAGDKETQYF.

This clone turned up a few times. The CDR3: CASSLTGMNTEAFF. CDR3 coding DNA: TGTGCCAGCAGCTTGACAGGGATGAACACTGAAGCTTTCTTT. The chain has TRBV5-4 and TRBJ1-1, with D tentatively TRBD1 (6 bases). The CDR3 loop spans 14 amino acids. Germline V gene data show CDR1 as SGHNT and CDR2 as YYREEE (reference sequence). V dropped 1 base and J dropped 0 bases, with 7 bases sitting between them.

The CDR3 spells CASSGRDEQFF. The CDR3 nucleotides read TGTGCCAGCTCAGGGAGGGATGAGCAGTTCTTC. The chain employs TRBV18 and TRBJ2-1; 7 positions match TRBD2. V gave up 5 bases and J gave up 8 bases; unmatched junction bases: 0. The CDR3 totals 11 residues. Germline values: CDR1 KGHSH, CDR2 LQKENI.

The V call is TRBV15, the J call TRBJ1-2; D is undetermined. The CDR3 has 12 amino acids. Per the germline V gene, CDR1 is LNHNV and CDR2 is YYDKDF (reference sequence). The germline V and J ends were trimmed by 3 bases and 0 bases, with 2 bases remaining between them. This CDR3 reads CATSSPNYGYTF. CDR3 bases: TGTGCCACCAGCAGCCCTAACTATGGCTACACCTTC.

This clone was seen only a few times. The rearrangement uses TRBV2 and TRBJ2-7; D not certain. The CDR3 runs to 12 residues. CDR1 SNHLY and CDR2 FYNNEI come from the germline V gene. Trimming took off 10 bases at V and 0 bases at J, with 10 bases between the two ends. Here the CDR3 reads CATSTDSYEQYF. CDR3 DNA sequence: TGTGCCACCTCAACCGACTCCTACGAGCAGTACTTC. Based on the CDR3 plus reference TRBV2 and TRBJ2-7, the full variable domain is EPEVTQTPSHQVTQMGQEVILRCVPISNHLYFYWYRQILGQKVEFLVSFYNNEISEKSEIFDDQFSVERPDGSNFTLKIRSTKLEDSAMYFCATSTDSYEQYFGPGTRLTVT.

This clone was seen a handful of times. The chain combines TRBV4-3 with TRBJ1-4; TRBD1 aligns across 10 bases. Germline values: CDR1 LGHNA, CDR2 YSLEER. This CDR3 is built from 14 residues. After removal of 4 bases from V and 8 bases from J, the junction contained 4 bases not matched to a gene. This CDR3 reads CASSPGQGWEKLFF. CDR3 sequence (DNA): TGCGCCAGCAGCCCGGGACAGGGGTGGGAAAAACTGTTTTTT.

This clone came up a few times. The chain uses TRBV5-4 and TRBJ2-2; D is ambiguous. Trimming cost V 4 bases and J 0 bases, with 10 bases left between them. This CDR3 is 15 amino acids long. CDR1 SGHNT and CDR2 YYREEE come from the germline V gene (reference sequence). The CDR3 sequence: CASSPLGSNTGELFF. The DNA of the CDR3 is TGTGCCAGCAGCCCGCTGGGGTCGAACACCGGGGAGCTGTTTTTT.

This chain joins TRBV6-5 and TRBJ1-1; no clear D gene. Between the trimmed V and J ends, which lost 5 bases and 1 base, there was a span of 8 bases. This CDR3 comprises 13 residues. Looked up from germline, CDR1 is MNHEY and CDR2 is SVGAGI. This CDR3 is CASSPRGNTEAFF. CDR3 nucleotide sequence: TGTGCCAGCAGTCCTCGGGGGAACACTGAAGCTTTCTTT.

V and J are TRBV6-5 and TRBJ1-6, with a tentative D call TRBD1 (5 bases). The V and J ends lost 6 bases and 8 bases respectively, with 11 bases between them. Germline V lookup: CDR1 MNHEY, CDR2 SVGAGI. The CDR3 runs to 13 residues. CDR3 nucleotide sequence: TGTGCCAGCAGGGTCAGGGTCGATTCACCCCTCCACTTT. It is translated as CASRVRVDSPLHF.

The chain is built from TRBV28 and TRBJ1-1; possible D gene TRBD1, 5 bases. With 6 bases removed from V and 7 bases from J, the gap between germline ends came to 12 bases. Germline CDR1 is MDHEN and CDR2 is SYDVKM. The CDR3 extends over 12 amino acids. CDR3 region: CASRPGGVEAFF. CDR3 in DNA: TGTGCCAGCAGGCCTGGGGGGGTTGAAGCTTTCTTT. Drawing the rest from reference TRBV28 and TRBJ1-1, the complete variable domain is DVKVTQSSRYLVKRTGEKVFLECVQDMDHENMFWYRQDPGLGLRLIYFSYDVKMKEKGDIPEGYSVSREKKERFSLILESASTNQTSMYLCASRPGGVEAFFGQGTRLTVV.